The 25 T cell receptor beta chains given below trace back to one sample, sequenced in a study of blood T cell repertoires in COVID-19. Profiling relied on immunoSEQ multiplex PCR, and the TCRdb table lists in-frame clones only, not all of them. Of approximately 240,000 clones in the sample, 70% to 90% were seen once. The sample taken for sequencing was peripheral blood. The source is a woman aged 40-49 years who had recovered from COVID-19.

The chain uses TRBV27 and TRBJ1-2; D is unresolved. The V gene lost 3 bases and the J gene lost 3 bases, with 14 bases spanning the gap. The CDR3 is made up of 15 amino acids. Germline V gene sequence: CDR1 MNHEY, CDR2 SMNVEV (reference sequence). The CDR3 DNA sequence: TGTGCCAGCAGTTTGAGAGGGCGTATGGACTATGGCTACACCTTC. This translates into CASSLRGRMDYGYTF.

The count of this clone is one. The V gene is TRBV7-2, the J gene TRBJ2-5, with D possibly TRBD2 on 5 matching bases. Trimming stripped 0 bases from V and 4 bases from J, with 12 bases between. This CDR3 has 15 residues. In germline, CDR1 is SGHTA, CDR2 FQGNSA. The CDR3 nucleotides are TGTGCCAGCAGCTTAGCGGGAGAGGTGAGAGAGACCCAGTACTTC. Translating gives CASSLAGEVRETQYF.

The J gene is TRBJ2-7, the V gene TRBV29-1, with TRBD1 matching 9 bases. After removal of 0 bases from V and 3 bases from J, the junction contained 0 bases not matched to a gene. The CDR3 runs to 13 residues. From germline, CDR1 is SQVTM and CDR2 ANQGSEA. CDR3 amino acids: CSVEEDRGYEQYF. CDR3 sequence (DNA): TGCAGCGTTGAAGAGGACAGGGGCTACGAGCAGTACTTC.

This clone appeared a single time. V and J are TRBV5-6 and TRBJ1-2; D gene ambiguous. CDR3 length: 15 residues. Trimming removed 0 bases at V and 4 bases at J, with 13 bases between. Germline CDR1 is SGHDT and CDR2 is YYEEEE. The CDR3 nucleotides read TGTGCCAGCAGCTTGGCCACTGGTTACGGCTATGGCTACACCTTC. This codes for CASSLATGYGYGYTF.

The chain joins TRBV21-1 to TRBJ2-3; the table calls TRBD2, which could not be checked here. TRBV21-1 is a documented pseudogene. This CDR3 is 18 amino acids long. The CDR3 is CASSKGKRLAGEMGTQYF. The CDR3 DNA is TGTGCCAGCAGCAAAGGCAAGAGGCTAGCGGGAGAGATGGGGACGCAGTATTTT.

In regard to this clone: Other DNA sequences in this specimen translate into the identical CDR3. The rearrangement links TRBV19 to TRBJ1-5; 8 bases fit TRBD1. The CDR3 runs to 14 residues. Germline-derived CDR1 and CDR2 are LNHDA and SQIVND (reference sequence). After removal of 4 bases from V and 4 bases from J, the junction contained 3 bases not matched to a gene. CDR3 sequence: CASSTTGGNQPQHF. CDR3 bases: TGTGCCAGTAGTACCACAGGGGGGAATCAGCCCCAGCATTTT.

The chain couples TRBV12-3 or TRBV12-4 to TRBJ1-1; D call uncertain. V lost 3 bases, J lost 8 bases, and 10 bases lay in between. The CDR3 spans 12 residues. The CDR3 loop is CASSLWSEEAFF. CDR3 bases: TGTGCCAGCAGTTTGTGGTCAGAAGAAGCTTTCTTT.

The chain couples TRBV6-2 or TRBV6-3 to TRBJ1-2; weak D call: TRBD1 (6 bases). V lost 6 bases to trimming and J lost 4 bases, with 15 bases between them. From germline, CDR1 is MNHEY and CDR2 SVGEGT. There are 14 residues in the CDR3. The CDR3 region has the DNA TGTGCCAGCAGCCCTTCAGGGGCGGTCTATGGCTACACCTTC. It codes for CASSPSGAVYGYTF.

A remark on this clone: The junction does not match germline at one end; this may be a read error. The V and J genes are TRBV6-5 and TRBJ1-2; TRBD1 is a possible D gene (6 bases). CDR3 length: 11 residues. The germline gives CDR1 MNHEY, CDR2 SVGAGI. CDR3 sequence reads: CASILVGTFYF. DNA for the CDR3: TGTGCCAGCATTCTCGTTGGGACATTTTACTTC.

The chain carries TRBV30 and TRBJ2-7; D may be TRBD2 (7 bases). Germline CDR1 reads GTSNPN; CDR2 reads SVGIG (reference sequence). The CDR3 runs to 13 residues. V was shortened by 4 bases and J by 3 bases, with 13 bases between the two germline ends. The chain's CDR3 is CAWNAGADYEQYF. In DNA form, the CDR3 reads TGTGCCTGGAACGCGGGGGCCGACTACGAGCAGTACTTC.

Only a few counts were recorded for this clone. V usage is TRBV5-1 and J usage is TRBJ1-5, with TRBD1 identical over 11 bases. Germline V gene sequence: CDR1 SGHRS, CDR2 YFSETQ. Germline trimming cut 3 bases from V and 5 bases from J; bases unmatched to any gene: 4. CDR3 size: 15 residues. The chain's CDR3 is CASSWTGGKDQPQHF. The CDR3 region has the DNA TGCGCCAGCAGCTGGACAGGGGGCAAAGATCAGCCCCAGCATTTT.

V usage is TRBV7-3 and J usage is TRBJ2-7; 8 bases line up with TRBD1. V shed 3 bases and J 3 bases; nucleotides not matched to a gene: 10. This CDR3 has 16 amino acids. Germline assignment: CDR1 SGHTA and CDR2 FQGTGA. CDR3 bases: TGTGCCAGCAGCTTCCGGACAGGGATTCGTTTCTACGAGCAGTACTTC. Translation gives CASSFRTGIRFYEQYF.

This chain uses TRBV5-1 with TRBJ1-2; 8 positions match TRBD1. The CDR3 is 13 residues long. Germline assignment: CDR1 SGHRS and CDR2 YFSETQ. Trimming removed 0 bases from V and 8 bases from J; junction bases left unmatched: 3. The DNA for the CDR3 is TGCGCCAGCAGCTTGGACAGGGGGGAAGGCTACACCTTC. It encodes CASSLDRGEGYTF.

This chain connects TRBV6-5 to TRBJ2-7; 8 bases line up with TRBD1. The CDR3 loop spans 13 amino acids. CDR1 is MNHEY, CDR2 SVGAGI, per germline. V was clipped by 7 bases and J by 6 bases; unmatched bases: 8. The CDR3 nucleotides read TGTGCCAGCACTTGGACAGGGACAGGCGAGCAGTACTTC. It codes for CASTWTGTGEQYF.

The rearrangement uses TRBV29-1 and TRBJ2-3; D is unclear. The CDR3 sequence is 12 residues long. CDR1 SQVTM and CDR2 ANQGSEA come from the germline V gene. The ends were cut back, 4 bases at V and 7 bases at J, with 12 bases in the middle. The CDR3 DNA reads as TGCAGCGTTGCTCCGGTAGACAATACGCAGTATTTT. Translation gives CSVAPVDNTQYF.

This clone was seen only once. This chain links TRBV18 with TRBJ1-2; possibly TRBD1 for D (6 bases). Looked up from germline, CDR1 is KGHSH and CDR2 is LQKENI. The CDR3 loop spans 14 amino acids. V dropped 2 bases and J dropped 6 bases, with 13 bases sitting between them. CDR3 sequence (DNA): TGTGCCAGCTCACCATCTGTGACAGGTGATGGCTACACCTTC. It specifies CASSPSVTGDGYTF.

V usage is TRBV24-1 and J usage is TRBJ1-5, with D hard to call. Looked up from germline, CDR1 is KGHDR and CDR2 is SFDVKD. The ends were cut back, 3 bases at V and 0 bases at J, with 11 bases in the middle. This CDR3 is 16 amino acids long. CDR3 sequence (DNA): TGTGCCACCAGTGATAGTGGAGATAATAGCAATCAGCCCCAGCATTTT. Its translation: CATSDSGDNSNQPQHF.

The chain uses TRBV5-4 and TRBJ2-7; D is possibly TRBD2 (7 bases). V dropped 3 bases and J dropped 0 bases, with 16 bases sitting between them. Looked up from germline, CDR1 is SGHNT and CDR2 is YYREEE (reference sequence). CDR3 length: 16 amino acids. CDR3 DNA: TGTGCCAGCAGCTGGGGGGGGCTAGACTTCTCCTACGAGCAGTACTTC. Encoded protein: CASSWGGLDFSYEQYF.

This chain connects TRBV4-2 to TRBJ2-2, with D possibly TRBD2 on 5 matching bases. The V end was cut by 2 bases, the J end by 3 bases, with 13 bases between. The CDR3 extends over 16 amino acids. Germline V gives CDR1 LGHNA, CDR2 YNFKEQ. The CDR3 DNA is TGTGCCAGCAGCCAAACGGGGAGAGGATACACCGGGGAGCTGTTTTTT. It yields the protein CASSQTGRGYTGELFF.

The rearrangement joins TRBV24-1 to TRBJ2-1; possibly TRBD2 for D (7 bases). This CDR3 contains 12 residues. CDR1 and CDR2 (germline): KGHDR, SFDVKD. Deletions cut 9 bases from V and 10 bases from J, with 15 bases between. The CDR3 region is CATRGGGGEQFF. For the CDR3, the DNA is TGTGCCACCCGGGGAGGGGGTGGGGAGCAGTTCTTC.

The chain uses TRBV7-2 and TRBJ1-2, with D maybe TRBD1 (5 bases). CDR1 is SGHTA and CDR2 is FQGNSA in the germline V gene. CDR3 length equals 11 residues. V gave up 7 bases and J gave up 8 bases, with 11 bases separating them. CDR3 sequence: CASTPGDGYTF. DNA of the CDR3: TGTGCCAGCACCCCGGGGGACGGCTACACCTTC.

The chain couples TRBV2 to TRBJ2-2, with a possible D match to TRBD2 (5 bases). V was clipped by 7 bases and J by 0 bases, with 9 bases between them. The V gene's germline CDR1 is SNHLY and CDR2 FYNNEI. This CDR3 spans 14 amino acids. The chain's CDR3 is CASNEGANTGELFF. In DNA form, the CDR3 reads TGTGCCAGCAACGAGGGCGCGAACACCGGGGAGCTGTTTTTT.

CDR3 nucleotides: TGTGCCAGCACCTGGACAGGGAAGAACTATGGCTACACCTTC. Translated: CASTWTGKNYGYTF. The genes are TRBV5-6 and TRBJ1-2, with 8 positions matching TRBD1. The germline V gene encodes CDR1 SGHDT and CDR2 YYEEEE. This CDR3 is built from 14 residues. V shed 6 bases, J shed 2 bases, and the junction held 6 bases outside the gene matches.

This clone was detected only a few times. The rearrangement joins TRBV7-3 to TRBJ2-2; 7 bases match TRBD2. The CDR3 has 16 amino acids. Germline V gene sequence: CDR1 SGHTA, CDR2 FQGTGA. V dropped 5 bases and J dropped 7; count of bases not matched to a gene: 13. In DNA form, the CDR3 reads TGTGCCAGCAGCCCCACTGGTTCGGGGGAGGGCGGGGAGCTGTTTTTT. Translation: CASSPTGSGEGGELFF.

The chain has TRBV7-2 and TRBJ2-7; 10 nucleotides match TRBD1. V shed 5 bases, J shed 3 bases, and the junction held 7 bases outside the gene matches. This CDR3 is 15 amino acids long. CDR1 and CDR2 (germline): SGHTA, FQGNSA. CDR3 in DNA: TGTGCCAGCAGCAGCCGGGACAGGGGAATCTACGAGCAGTACTTC. Translated, it gives CASSSRDRGIYEQYF.